Listed below are T cell receptor beta chains from one sample, sequenced in a study of blood T cell repertoires in COVID-19. Profiling relied on immunoSEQ multiplex PCR, and the TCRdb table lists in-frame clones only, not all of them. The sample shows about 240,000 clones, more than 75% of them seen only once. Sample: peripheral blood. Every receptor here comes from a woman in her 70s with active or convalescent COVID-19. Both conserved end residues are part of each CDR3. The D gene is left open where the match is weak. Only some rows state a clone size, as once, few, many or a class for expanded clones.

clone_size j_call v_call d_call cdr3_nt cdr3_aa
. TRBJ2-3 TRBV19 TRBD1 TGTGCCAGTAGTCCCTGGACAGGCAGGGGCACAGATACGCAGTATTTT CASSPWTGRGTDTQYF
. TRBJ2-1 TRBV10-1 . TGCGCCAGCAGTGAGAGGGGACAAGACAATGAGCAGTTCTTC CASSERGQDNEQFF
. TRBJ1-3 TRBV28 . TGTGCCAGCAGTGGAGAGGGATACTCTGGAAACACCATATATTTT CASSGEGYSGNTIYF
once TRBJ2-1 TRBV19 TRBD1 TGTGCCAGTAGCCTGGGACAGAACAATGAGCAGTTCTTC CASSLGQNNEQFF
. TRBJ2-3 TRBV2 TRBD2 TGTGCCAGCAGTGAAATAGCGGGGTTTAAAGCAGATACGCAGTATTTT CASSEIAGFKADTQYF
. TRBJ2-5 TRBV6-1 . TGTGCCAGCAGTGAAGGGGGGCTAGGAGGAGAGACCCAGTACTTC CASSEGGLGGETQYF
. TRBJ1-6 TRBV7-2 TRBD1 TGTGCCAGCAGCCTAAGACAGGGAGCCCATTCACCCCTCCACTTT CASSLRQGAHSPLHF
once TRBJ2-4 TRBV6-5 TRBD2 TGTGCCAGCACCGCGGGACTAGCGGGCAAAAACATTCAGTACTTC CASTAGLAGKNIQYF
. TRBJ1-3 TRBV2 . TGTGCCAGCAGTGGATCAGGGTTTGGAAACACCATATATTTT CASSGSGFGNTIYF
. TRBJ2-3 TRBV7-3 TRBD2 TGTGCCAGCAGCTTACTACGGGGGGGCCCAGATACGCAGTATTTT CASSLLRGGPDTQYF
. TRBJ2-1 TRBV24-1 TRBD1 TGTGCCACCAGTGCCCCGGGACAGTACAATGAGCAGTTCTTC CATSAPGQYNEQFF
once TRBJ1-1 TRBV5-1 . TGCGCCAGCAGCTTGGAAGTCCCCGGGTTTACTGAAGCTTTCTTT CASSLEVPGFTEAFF
. TRBJ2-5 TRBV6-2/TRBV6-3 . TGTGCCAGCAGTTTCGGAGCCCCGCTGGGGGGGACCCAGTACTTC CASSFGAPLGGTQYF
few TRBJ2-1 TRBV11-2 . TGTGCCAGCAGCTCAACTTCGGACAGCCACAACAATGAGCAGTTCTTC CASSSTSDSHNNEQFF
. TRBJ1-5 TRBV21-1 . TGTGCCAGCAGCATTCACAGGGGAAATCAGCCCCAGCATTTT CASSIHRGNQPQHF
. TRBJ1-3 TRBV14 . TGTGCCAGCAGCCCCCAGGGGAAACCTGGAAACACCATATATTTT CASSPQGKPGNTIYF
few TRBJ1-3 TRBV28 . TGTGCCAGCAGTTTCACGGGTTCTGGAAACACCATATATTTT CASSFTGSGNTIYF
. TRBJ2-7 TRBV27 . TGTGCCAGCAGTTTCTCCGGTTCCTACGAGCAGTACTTC CASSFSGSYEQYF
few TRBJ1-3 TRBV29-1 . TGCAGCGTTGCAGGGCTTCGTGCTTCTGGAAACACCATATATTTT CSVAGLRASGNTIYF
. TRBJ2-3 TRBV4-1 TRBD2 TGCGCCAGCAGCCGAACTACGGGACTAGTCAGAGATACGCAGTATTTT CASSRTTGLVRDTQYF
. TRBJ1-2 TRBV5-4 . TGTGCCAGCAGCTTGGCAGGGTCTGCAAGCTATGGCTACACCTTC CASSLAGSASYGYTF
. TRBJ1-2 TRBV5-1 . TGCGCCAGCGGGGTAGCAGGGTCTGACTATGGCTACACCTTC CASGVAGSDYGYTF
. TRBJ1-1 TRBV5-4 . TGTGCCAGCAGCCAGGACACCCCAAGAGACACTGAAGCTTTCTTT CASSQDTPRDTEAFF
. TRBJ1-1 TRBV19 . TGTGCCAGTAGTTCGCTGAGTTTGGTCACTGAAGCTTTCTTT CASSSLSLVTEAFF
once TRBJ1-2 TRBV9 TRBD1 TGTGCCACGTCCCAAGGACAGGGGAACTATGGCTACACCTTC CATSQGQGNYGYTF
. TRBJ1-3 TRBV5-6 TRBD1 TGTGCCAGCAGCTCCGGACAGGCCGCTTCTTCCCGAAACACCATATATTTT CASSSGQAASSRNTIYF
. TRBJ1-5 TRBV6-6 TRBD1 TGTGCCAGCAGAACAGGGGGGTACAATCAGCCCCAGCATTTT CASRTGGYNQPQHF
. TRBJ2-7 TRBV9 . TGTGCCAGCAGCGTAGCTACAGGCCTATCCTACGAGCAGTACTTC CASSVATGLSYEQYF
. TRBJ2-3 TRBV6-6 TRBD2 TGTGCCAGCAGTCCGACTAGCGGGGGGGCGGGGGATACGCAGTATTTT CASSPTSGGAGDTQYF
. TRBJ1-2 TRBV11-3 . TGTGCCAGCAGCTTAACCGTCTGGGAGAGGGGCTACACCTTC CASSLTVWERGYTF
. TRBJ2-5 TRBV19 . TGTGCCAGTAGTATTATGCCGGGGGTCCAAATGAAGACCCAGTACTTC CASSIMPGVQMKTQYF
few TRBJ1-2 TRBV12-3/TRBV12-4 TRBD1 TGTGCCAGCAGCTTCGGACAGGGGGAAGGTTACACCTTC CASSFGQGEGYTF
once TRBJ1-4 TRBV29-1 TRBD1 TGCAGCGTTGAAGACCACAGGGGTACGGAAAAACTGTTTTTT CSVEDHRGTEKLFF
. TRBJ1-1 TRBV7-8 . TGTGCCAGCAGCTTGGGGGGGCGCCCACTTTTGAACACTGAAGCTTTCTTT CASSLGGRPLLNTEAFF
. TRBJ2-2 TRBV11-2 . TGTGCCAGCAGCAGGGGGGGCACCGGGGAGCTGTTTTTT CASSRGGTGELFF
many TRBJ1-2 TRBV11-3 TRBD1 TGTGCCAGCAGCCCCCGGGACAGGGACCCTTCCTATGGCTACACCTTC CASSPRDRDPSYGYTF
. TRBJ2-5 TRBV15 TRBD1 TGTGCCACCAGCAGACCGGACAGGGGGCGTCAAGAGACCCAGTACTTC CATSRPDRGRQETQYF
once TRBJ2-2 TRBV27 . TGTGCCAGCAGCGTAGCCGGGGAGCTGTTTTTT CASSVAGELFF
. TRBJ2-7 TRBV7-2 TRBD1 TGTGCCAGCAGCCGGACAGGCGATACCTACGAGCAGTACTTC CASSRTGDTYEQYF
once TRBJ1-5 TRBV7-2 . TGTGCCAGCAGCTACAGGGTAGATCAGCCCCAGCATTTT CASSYRVDQPQHF
. TRBJ1-1 TRBV14 . TGTGCCAGCAGCCATGAAACGAGGGACACTGAAGCTTTCTTT CASSHETRDTEAFF
. TRBJ2-7 TRBV7-9 TRBD2 TGTGCCAGCAGCTCAAGCGGGGCAGGGTACGAGCAGTACTTC CASSSSGAGYEQYF
. TRBJ2-1 TRBV5-4 . TGTGCCAGCAGCTTGTTAGGGGGGGCACTTAATGAGCAGTTCTTC CASSLLGGALNEQFF
. TRBJ2-6 TRBV2 . TGTGCCGTAGGGGCCATCTCTGGGGCCAACGTCCTGACTTTC CAVGAISGANVLTF
. TRBJ1-2 TRBV6-4 . TGTGCCAGCAGCCCATTCCAGGGAGGTGGCTACACCTTC CASSPFQGGGYTF
once TRBJ1-1 TRBV7-2 . TGTGCCAGCAGCTTGCGTCCCCAGGGCGGTGAAGCTTTCTTT CASSLRPQGGEAFF
. TRBJ1-4 TRBV7-9 . TGTGCCAGCAGAGAATCGAAGGGGTCGAATGAAAAACTGTTTTTT CASRESKGSNEKLFF
once TRBJ2-3 TRBV4-3 TRBD2 TGCGCCAGCAGCCAGGATGCTGGACTAGCGACAGATACGCAGTATTTT CASSQDAGLATDTQYF
. TRBJ1-2 TRBV15 TRBD1 TGTGCCACCAGCAGCTACAGGGGGCTGCTGAGGGGCTACACCTTC CATSSYRGLLRGYTF
. TRBJ2-2 TRBV19 . TGTGCCAGTAGTATAGCGGGGGTTGGGACCGGGGAGCTGTTTTTT CASSIAGVGTGELFF
few TRBJ1-2 TRBV4-1 TRBD1 TGCGCCAGCAGATCGGACAGGGTTGGCTACACCTTC CASRSDRVGYTF
. TRBJ2-7 TRBV27 TRBD1 TGTGCCAGCAGTTTATCTGGGACAGGGGGCTCCTACGAGCAGTACTTC CASSLSGTGGSYEQYF
. TRBJ2-5 TRBV3-1/TRBV3-2 . TGTGCCAGCAGCCAAGAGCAGGTTACAGAGACCCAGTACTTC CASSQEQVTETQYF
once TRBJ2-3 TRBV7-9 TRBD2 TGTGCCAGCAGCTTGGGAAGCGGGGGGTCCACAGATACGCAGTATTTT CASSLGSGGSTDTQYF
. TRBJ1-2 TRBV6-5 . TGTGCCAGCAGCCGCGGACAGAAGTATGGCTACACCTTC CASSRGQKYGYTF
. TRBJ2-1 TRBV27 TRBD1 TGTGCCAGCGGACAGGGGGCGGAGCAGTTCTTC CASGQGAEQFF
. TRBJ2-5 TRBV5-6 . TGTGCCAGCAGCTTGGTGAGAAGACAAGAGACCCAGTACTTC CASSLVRRQETQYF
. TRBJ1-3 TRBV7-9 . TGTGCCAGCAGCTTGAGCAACTCTGGAAACACCATATATTTT CASSLSNSGNTIYF
. TRBJ1-2 TRBV29-1 . TGCAGCGTTGAAGACCCGGGAGATGGCTACACCTTC CSVEDPGDGYTF